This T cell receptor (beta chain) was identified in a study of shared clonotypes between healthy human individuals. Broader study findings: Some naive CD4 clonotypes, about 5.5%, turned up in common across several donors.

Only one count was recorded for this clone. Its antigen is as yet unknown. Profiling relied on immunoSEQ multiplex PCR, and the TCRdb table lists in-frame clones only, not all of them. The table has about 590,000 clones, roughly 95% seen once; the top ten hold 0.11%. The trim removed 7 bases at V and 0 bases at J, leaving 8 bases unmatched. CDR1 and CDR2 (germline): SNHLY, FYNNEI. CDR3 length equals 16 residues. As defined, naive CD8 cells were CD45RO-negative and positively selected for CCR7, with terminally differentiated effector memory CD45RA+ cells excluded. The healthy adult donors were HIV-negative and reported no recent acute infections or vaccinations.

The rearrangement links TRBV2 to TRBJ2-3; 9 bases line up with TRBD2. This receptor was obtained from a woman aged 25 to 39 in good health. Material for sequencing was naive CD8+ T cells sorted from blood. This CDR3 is CASTAGGPLSTDTQYF. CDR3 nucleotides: TGTGCCAGCACGGCGGGAGGGCCCCTTAGCACAGATACGCAGTATTTT.